Following are 25 T cell receptor beta chains from one sample sequenced in a study of beta chain features in type 1 diabetes. The isolated RNA, all of it, was reverse transcribed, so expressed TCRB transcripts were what got sequenced. Libraries were prepared by immunoSEQ multiplex PCR; TCRdb keeps only in-frame clonotypes and omits some of them. The sample has 350,000 or so clones; about 18% are singletons. Sequencing used naive CD4+ T cells from blood. The receptors come from a woman between 18 and 30 years old in good health.

This clone has more than one count but fewer than ten. V and J are TRBV7-3 and TRBJ2-3; D is perhaps TRBD1 (7 bases). CDR1 SGHTA and CDR2 FQGTGA come from the germline V gene. This CDR3 region has 15 residues. Deletions cut 5 bases from V and 5 bases from J, with 17 bases between. The CDR3 bases are TGTGCCAGCAGCGCGGGACAGTGGCGTGGAGATACGCAGTATTTT. Protein sequence: CASSAGQWRGDTQYF.

The chain recombines TRBV4-2 with TRBJ2-3; D is ambiguous. V lost 3 bases, J lost 3 bases, and 7 bases lay in between. Germline CDR1 LGHNA, CDR2 YNFKEQ. This CDR3 is built from 13 residues. The CDR3 DNA reads TGTGCCAGCAGCCACCCCGGGACAGATACGCAGTATTTT. Residues: CASSHPGTDTQYF.

The DNA for the CDR3 is TGTGCCAGCAGCCCACAGATGAACACTGAAGCTTTCTTT. Its protein product is CASSPQMNTEAFF. V gene TRBV4-2 combines with J gene TRBJ1-1; D ambiguous. Germline-derived CDR1 and CDR2 are LGHNA and YNFKEQ. The ends were cut back, 4 bases at V and 0 bases at J, with 6 bases in the middle. This CDR3 spans 13 amino acids.

The V gene is TRBV9, the J gene TRBJ2-7; 7 bases are a match to TRBD2. This CDR3 is 17 amino acids long. J lost 4 bases, V lost 0 bases, and 13 bases had no gene match. Germline V gene sequence: CDR1 SGDLS, CDR2 YYNGEE. The CDR3 sequence: CASSVAPSASGMYEQYF. CDR3 nucleotide sequence: TGTGCCAGCAGCGTAGCTCCGAGCGCTAGCGGAATGTACGAGCAGTACTTC.

The rearrangement links TRBV19 to TRBJ2-2, with D possibly matching TRBD2 (5 bases). This CDR3 spans 15 amino acids. Germline V lookup: CDR1 LNHDA, CDR2 SQIVND (reference sequence). The germline V and J ends were trimmed by 3 bases and 3 bases, with 11 bases remaining between them. The CDR3 reads CASSISRRDTGELFF. CDR3 DNA: TGTGCCAGTAGTATTTCCCGGCGGGACACCGGGGAGCTGTTTTTT. The whole variable domain, filled in from reference TRBV19 and TRBJ2-2, reads DGGITQSPKYLFRKEGQNVTLSCEQNLNHDAMYWYRQDPGQGLRLIYYSQIVNDFQKGDIAEGYSVSREKKESFPLTVTSAQKNPTAFYLCASSISRRDTGELFFGEGSRLTVL.

The chain links TRBV7-2 to TRBJ2-1, with 7 bases aligning to TRBD1. This CDR3 has 13 amino acids. V dropped 1 base and J dropped 9; count of bases not matched to a gene: 3. From germline, CDR1 is SGHTA and CDR2 FQGNSA. CDR3: CASSLDRGSEQFF. The CDR3 DNA reads as TGTGCCAGCAGCTTAGACAGGGGAAGTGAGCAGTTCTTC.

This clone showed up just a few times. The genes are TRBV4-2 and TRBJ2-3, with 7 bases identical to TRBD2. The CDR3 has 15 residues. The germline V gene encodes CDR1 LGHNA and CDR2 YNFKEQ. V was pared by 1 base and J by 2 bases, with 3 bases of the junction left unmatched. CDR3 in amino acids: CASSQASGNTDTQYF. The CDR3 DNA sequence: TGTGCCAGCAGCCAAGCTAGCGGAAACACAGATACGCAGTATTTT.

The CDR3: CASSERTGANVLTF. CDR3 in DNA: TGTGCCAGCAGTGAGAGGACTGGGGCCAACGTCCTGACTTTC. The chain employs TRBV2 and TRBJ2-6, with D hard to call. V lost 3 bases and J 2 bases, leaving 5 bases between the germline ends. Germline CDR1 and CDR2: SNHLY and FYNNEI. This CDR3 is built from 14 residues.

The V and J genes are TRBV25-1 and TRBJ2-7; TRBD1 is a possible D gene (6 bases). V lost 4 bases to trimming and J lost 1 base, with 14 bases between them. This CDR3 region has 15 residues. Germline V lookup: CDR1 MGHDK, CDR2 SYGVNS. CDR3 loop: CASSVAGDSSYEQYF. The DNA for the CDR3 is TGTGCCAGCAGTGTTGCAGGGGATAGTTCCTACGAGCAGTACTTC.

With regard to this clone: The same CDR3 is also encoded by other DNA sequences in this sample. V and J are TRBV20-1 and TRBJ1-1; D gene unclear. V gave up 4 bases and J gave up 1 base, with 4 bases separating them. Germline loops: CDR1 DFQATT, CDR2 SNEGSKA (reference sequence). This CDR3 comprises 11 residues. The CDR3 reads CSATGNTEAFF. The DNA of the CDR3 is TGCAGTGCTACAGGGAACACTGAAGCTTTCTTT.

The sample holds a few counts of this clone. V is TRBV6-6 and J is TRBJ2-5; D is undetermined. There are 11 residues in the CDR3. Germline V CDR1 and CDR2: MNHNY, SVGAGI (reference sequence). Trimming took off 6 bases at V and 3 bases at J, with 5 bases between the two ends. The DNA of the CDR3 is TGTGCCAGCAGCAGTGAAGAGACCCAGTACTTC. Protein: CASSSEETQYF.

This clone was counted only a few times. The J gene is TRBJ1-1, the V gene TRBV29-1, with TRBD1 matching over 10 bases. This CDR3 has 14 residues. Germline V gene sequence: CDR1 SQVTM, CDR2 ANQGSEA. Germline trimming cut 4 bases from V and 4 bases from J; bases unmatched to any gene: 6. CDR3 in DNA: TGCAGCGTTGCCCGGGGACAGGGGTCCACTGAAGCTTTCTTT. It encodes CSVARGQGSTEAFF.

J is TRBJ2-7 and V is TRBV7-9; 11 nucleotides align to TRBD1. V was pared by 5 bases and J by 4 bases, with 4 bases of the junction left unmatched. CDR3 length: 14 amino acids. Germline loops: CDR1 SEHNR, CDR2 FQNEAQ (reference sequence). DNA for the CDR3: TGTGCCAGCAGCAAGGGACAGGGGGATTACGAGCAGTACTTC. The encoded protein is CASSKGQGDYEQYF.

The chain joins TRBV2 to TRBJ2-3, with D perhaps TRBD2 (6 bases). V gave up 5 bases and J gave up 1 base, with 10 bases separating them. Germline V lookup: CDR1 SNHLY, CDR2 FYNNEI. This CDR3 is 14 amino acids long. Here the CDR3 reads CASSIGSGTDTQYF. DNA of the CDR3: TGTGCCAGCAGTATCGGGAGCGGCACAGATACGCAGTATTTT.

In this sample, this clone turned up once. V is TRBV30 and J is TRBJ1-6, with a weak D call TRBD1 (6 bases). V lost 5 bases and J 4 bases, leaving 12 bases between the germline ends. The CDR3 is 14 amino acids. Germline lookup yields CDR1 GTSNPN and CDR2 SVGIG (reference sequence). CDR3 nucleotide sequence: TGTGCCTGGGCTCGGACAGTTTATAATTCACCCCTCCACTTT. The encoded protein is CAWARTVYNSPLHF.

This clone was seen a handful of times. The genes are TRBV10-3 and TRBJ2-5, with 9 positions matching TRBD1. CDR3 length: 14 amino acids. V was clipped by 6 bases and J by 2 bases; unmatched bases: 4. Germline V gene data show CDR1 as ENHRY and CDR2 as SYGVKD. In DNA, the CDR3 is TGTGCCATCAGGAACAGGGGGCAGCAAGAGACCCAGTACTTC. As protein: CAIRNRGQQETQYF.

The V gene is TRBV5-4, the J gene TRBJ2-5, with 9 positions matching TRBD1. The V gene's germline CDR1 is SGHNT and CDR2 YYREEE (reference sequence). V trimming: 3 bases; J trimming: 4 bases; junction bases outside the gene matches: 4. The CDR3 extends over 14 amino acids. CDR3 amino acids: CASSSQDRGETQYF. As DNA, the CDR3 is TGTGCCAGCAGCTCCCAGGACAGGGGAGAGACCCAGTACTTC.

J is TRBJ1-4 and V is TRBV4-1, with TRBD1 matching over 7 bases. The V segment lost 3 bases and the J segment 7 bases; nucleotides outside the gene matches: 11. Germline V gene data show CDR1 as MGHRA and CDR2 as YSYEKL. The CDR3 length is 16 residues. The CDR3 protein is CASSQATGSISEKLFF. The DNA of the CDR3 is TGCGCCAGCAGCCAGGCGACAGGGAGTATTAGTGAAAAACTGTTTTTT.

The chain couples TRBV27 to TRBJ2-7; 8 nucleotides agree with TRBD1. Per the germline V gene, CDR1 is MNHEY and CDR2 is SMNVEV (reference sequence). CDR3 length: 12 amino acids. V shed 4 bases, J shed 6 bases, and the junction held 2 bases outside the gene matches. Here the CDR3 reads CASSSTGGEQYF. The DNA of the CDR3 is TGTGCCAGCAGTTCCACAGGGGGCGAGCAGTACTTC.

The rearrangement links TRBV18 to TRBJ1-1; no reliable D call. Germline V lookup: CDR1 KGHSH, CDR2 LQKENI. Trimming removed 3 bases from V and 0 bases from J, with 8 bases in between. The CDR3 runs 14 residues. CDR3 amino acids: CASSPSVMNTEAFF. The CDR3 DNA reads TGTGCCAGCTCACCCTCAGTTATGAACACTGAAGCTTTCTTT. Full variable domain (missing parts from reference TRBV18 and TRBJ1-1): NAGVMQNPRHLVRRRGQEARLRCSPMKGHSHVYWYRQLPEEGLKFMVYLQKENIIDESGMPKERFSAEFPKEGPSILRIQQVVRGDSAAYFCASSPSVMNTEAFFGQGTRLTVV.

The chain employs TRBV11-2 and TRBJ2-1, with a possible D match to TRBD1 (6 bases). CDR1 and CDR2 from the germline V gene are SGHAT and FQNNGV. V was cut by 6 bases and J by 0 bases, with 15 bases left in between. This CDR3 region has 16 residues. CDR3 loop: CASRGAGTSSYNEQFF. CDR3 nucleotides: TGTGCCAGCAGGGGGGCCGGGACGAGCTCCTACAATGAGCAGTTCTTC.

V gene TRBV27 combines with J gene TRBJ1-2; 8 bases are a match to TRBD1. Germline V gene lookup returns CDR1 MNHEY and CDR2 SMNVEV (reference sequence). The CDR3 consists of 13 residues. Trimming took 6 bases from V and 6 from J; bases not matched to a gene: 6. CDR3 DNA sequence: TGTGCCAGCAGGAGGACAGGGAACAATGGCTACACCTTC. Translating it yields CASRRTGNNGYTF.

The chain carries TRBV25-1 and TRBJ2-5, with 9 bases that match TRBD2. The germline V gene has CDR1 MGHDK and CDR2 SYGVNS. The CDR3 is 16 amino acids. Trimming took 4 bases from V and 5 from J; bases not matched to a gene: 11. The DNA for the CDR3 is TGTGCCAGCAGTGGGCTTGGGCGGGGGGGCTCGGAGACCCAGTACTTC. Its protein product is CASSGLGRGGSETQYF.

CDR3 region: CASSPREREGRDEQFF. In DNA form, the CDR3 reads TGTGCCAGCAGCCCGCGCGAGCGGGAGGGCCGGGATGAGCAGTTCTTC. The gene calls are TRBV7-2 and TRBJ2-1; 10 bases match TRBD2. Germline assignment: CDR1 SGHTA and CDR2 FQGNSA. The CDR3 contains 16 residues. Trimming removed 5 bases from V and 8 bases from J; junction bases left unmatched: 12.

This clone turned up a few times. V usage is TRBV14 and J usage is TRBJ1-1, with D perhaps matching TRBD1 (5 bases). Germline lookup yields CDR1 SGHDN and CDR2 FVKESK. The CDR3 is 14 residues long. V was pared by 4 bases and J by 5 bases, with 14 bases between. This CDR3 is CASSLRVGGTEAFF. The DNA for the CDR3 is TGTGCCAGCAGCCTCAGGGTCGGGGGGACTGAAGCTTTCTTT. Variable domain in full (rest from reference TRBV14 and TRBJ1-1): EAGVTQFPSHSVIEKGQTVTLRCDPISGHDNLYWYRRVMGKEIKFLLHFVKESKQDESGMPNNRFLAERTGGTYSTLKVQPAELEDSGVYFCASSLRVGGTEAFFGQGTRLTVV.